The clone carrying this TCR beta chain was counted between two and nine times. The V end lost 2 bases, the J end lost 0 bases, and 5 bases lay between the germline ends. This CDR3 has 14 residues. Per germline, CDR1 MDHEN and CDR2 SYDVKM. PCR was performed using 60 Vbeta and 13 Jbeta primers. The assay was immunoSEQ multiplex PCR, and TCRdb's table has in-frame clones only and misses some. This sample has 150,000 to 200,000 clones, with more than 70% found just once. This sample is part of a study of cytomegalovirus exposure and HLA in healthy donors. Sequencing used PBMCs. The source is a woman aged 50 to 60 in good health and CMV-seropositive. The chain joins TRBV28 to TRBJ2-4, with a tentative D call TRBD1 (5 bases). The CDR3 nucleotides read TGTGCCAGCAGTTTAAGGGGAGCCAAAAACATTCAGTACTTC. Translating gives CASSLRGAKNIQYF.